This TCR beta chain came from a study of Ad26.COV2.S vaccination and SARS-CoV-2 variants. The repertoire was sequenced with immunoSEQ multiplex PCR; TCRdb's copy has only in-frame clones and lacks some. The table includes roughly 410,000 clones, under 90% detected once. The CDR3 loop spans 12 amino acids. CDR1 and CDR2 (germline): MNHEY, SMNVEV (reference sequence). The V and J ends lost 6 bases and 5 bases respectively, with 11 bases between them. Stated treatment: around 19 received Ad26.COV2.S at low or high dose, single or two shots; roughly 5 received placebo; per-sample allocation not given. The study sampled participants on day 63 after the first vaccine or placebo injection.

The sample consisted of peripheral blood, taken in a trial of Ad26.COV2.S vaccine versus placebo. The clonotype comes from a person aged 18-60 years who received the Ad26.COV2.S COVID-19 vaccine or a placebo. The chain couples TRBV27 to TRBJ2-7; D unclear. The CDR3 here is CASRPPGHEQYF. The CDR3 DNA sequence: TGTGCCAGCAGACCCCCCGGTCACGAGCAGTACTTC.